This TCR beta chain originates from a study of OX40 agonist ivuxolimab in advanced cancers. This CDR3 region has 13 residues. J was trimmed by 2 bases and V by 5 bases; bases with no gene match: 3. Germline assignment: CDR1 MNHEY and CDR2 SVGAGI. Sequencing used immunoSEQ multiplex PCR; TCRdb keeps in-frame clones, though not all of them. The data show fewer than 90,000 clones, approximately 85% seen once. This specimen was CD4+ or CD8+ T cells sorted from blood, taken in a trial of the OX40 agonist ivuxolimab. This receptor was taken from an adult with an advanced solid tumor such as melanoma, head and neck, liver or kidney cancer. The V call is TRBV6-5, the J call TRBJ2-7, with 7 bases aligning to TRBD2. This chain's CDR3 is CASSQGLTYEQYF. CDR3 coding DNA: TGTGCCAGCAGTCAGGGACTAACCTACGAGCAGTACTTC.